Presented here are 19 T cell receptor beta chains from one specimen sequenced in a study of blood T cell repertoires in COVID-19. Method: immunoSEQ multiplex PCR; TCRdb's copy keeps in-frame clones and lacks some. The data contain about 180,000 clones, approximately 88% of them seen just once; the ten biggest clones take up approximately 4%. The source material was peripheral blood. The source of these receptors is a woman younger than 45 with acute or convalescent COVID-19.

The chain couples TRBV28 to TRBJ1-6, with D perhaps TRBD1 (6 bases). Germline values: CDR1 MDHEN, CDR2 SYDVKM. This CDR3 has 14 residues. Trimming took 2 bases from V and 7 from J, leaving 9 bases between them. In nucleotides, the CDR3 is TGTGCCAGCAGTTTACCAGGGGAGAATTCACCCCTCCACTTT. Translation gives CASSLPGENSPLHF.

J is TRBJ2-7 and V is TRBV5-6, with D tentatively TRBD1 (6 bases). The CDR3 consists of 13 residues. The germline CDR1 and CDR2 sequences are SGHDT and YYEEEE. V was shortened by 2 bases and J by 6 bases, with 12 bases between the two germline ends. The DNA of the CDR3 is TGTGCCAGCAGCTTACTACAGGGTGGCGAGCAGTACTTC. Translated, it gives CASSLLQGGEQYF.

V usage is TRBV5-1 and J usage is TRBJ2-3; D is ambiguous. This CDR3 is 13 amino acids long. V shed 7 bases and J shed 1 base, with 10 bases lying between them. CDR1 and CDR2 (germline): SGHRS, YFSETQ. The CDR3: CASSPLGTDTQYF. CDR3 nucleotides: TGCGCCAGCTCTCCGCTAGGCACAGATACGCAGTATTTT.

This clone came up once. The rearrangement links TRBV6-5 to TRBJ2-4; D might be TRBD2 (5 bases). CDR1 and CDR2 (germline): MNHEY, SVGAGI. The V gene lost 7 bases and the J gene lost 7 bases, with 17 bases spanning the gap. The CDR3 is 14 residues long. The CDR3 here is CASTPEGFVNIQYF. The CDR3, as DNA: TGTGCCAGCACCCCCGAGGGCTTCGTTAACATTCAGTACTTC.

This rearrangement joins TRBV6-6 to TRBJ2-4; tentatively, D is TRBD2 (5 bases). CDR1 and CDR2 from the germline V gene are MNHNY and SVGAGI (reference sequence). The germline V and J ends were trimmed by 8 bases and 9 bases, with 17 bases remaining between them. This CDR3 is 13 amino acids long. CDR3 bases: TGTGCCAGCCGTTGGGATCGACGGGGCATTCAGTACTTC. This encodes CASRWDRRGIQYF.

This clone was detected once. The chain has TRBV16 and TRBJ2-7; D possibly corresponds to TRBD1 (5 bases). The CDR3 is 14 amino acids. The germline V and J ends were trimmed by 4 bases and 2 bases, with 12 bases remaining between them. Germline CDR1 KGHSY, CDR2 FQNENV. The CDR3 loop reads CASSPWGRAYEQYF. The DNA for the CDR3 is TGTGCCAGCAGCCCCTGGGGCAGGGCCTACGAGCAGTACTTC.

This clone was counted a single time. The chain recombines TRBV7-9 with TRBJ1-5, with D unclear. The V gene lost 1 base and the J gene lost 0 bases, with 13 bases spanning the gap. The germline V gene encodes CDR1 SEHNR and CDR2 FQNEAQ (reference sequence). This CDR3 is 17 amino acids long. The CDR3 loop is CASSLGTLDSSNQPQHF. The DNA of the CDR3 is TGTGCCAGCAGCTTAGGAACCCTCGACTCTAGCAATCAGCCCCAGCATTTT.

The V and J genes are TRBV27 and TRBJ2-3, with D perhaps matching TRBD2 (5 bases). Germline V lookup: CDR1 MNHEY, CDR2 SMNVEV (reference sequence). The germline V and J ends were trimmed by 3 bases and 2 bases, with 9 bases remaining between them. The CDR3 loop spans 14 amino acids. The CDR3 sequence: CASSFSGTTDTQYF. CDR3 coding DNA: TGTGCCAGCAGTTTCAGCGGCACCACAGATACGCAGTATTTT.

This rearrangement joins TRBV7-8 to TRBJ2-7; D may be TRBD1 (5 bases). Germline CDR1 SGHVS, CDR2 FQNEAQ. This CDR3 has 15 residues. Trimming cost V 3 bases and J 0 bases, with 12 bases left between them. This CDR3 reads CASSLNRIFSYEQYF. DNA of the CDR3: TGTGCCAGCAGCTTGAACAGGATCTTCTCCTACGAGCAGTACTTC.

The gene calls are TRBV27 and TRBJ2-7, with TRBD1 identical over 7 bases. Trimming at V came to 6 bases and at J to 7 bases, leaving 12 bases not matched to a gene. This CDR3 spans 14 amino acids. Germline V gene sequence: CDR1 MNHEY, CDR2 SMNVEV (reference sequence). Written as DNA, the CDR3 is TGTGCCAGCAGCCAGGACAGGTTTTCGCAAGAGCAGTACTTC. This encodes CASSQDRFSQEQYF.

This chain links TRBV7-9 with TRBJ2-3; the D gene is possibly TRBD2 (6 bases). Trimming removed 3 bases from V and 0 bases from J, with 10 bases in between. From germline, CDR1 is SEHNR and CDR2 FQNEAQ (reference sequence). This CDR3 spans 15 amino acids. Here the CDR3 DNA reads TGTGCCAGCAGCTTTCGAGGGACTAGCACAGATACGCAGTATTTT. The encoded protein is CASSFRGTSTDTQYF.

The V call is TRBV5-4, the J call TRBJ2-7; TRBD1 aligns across 9 bases. CDR1 is SGHNT and CDR2 is YYREEE in the germline V gene (reference sequence). Unmatched junction bases numbered 9, after V lost 0 bases and J lost 5 bases. This CDR3 has 16 residues. The CDR3 here is CASSLAPGQGHDEQYF. The DNA for the CDR3 is TGTGCCAGCAGCTTGGCCCCGGGACAGGGTCACGACGAGCAGTACTTC.

This chain links TRBV6-5 with TRBJ1-6; unclear D gene. Trimming stripped 0 bases from V and 9 bases from J, with 12 bases between. This CDR3 has 15 residues. Germline values: CDR1 MNHEY, CDR2 SVGAGI. The CDR3 sequence is CASSYSEGKSSPLHF. CDR3 nucleotides: TGTGCCAGCAGTTACTCGGAGGGAAAAAGTTCACCCCTCCACTTT.

The chain is built from TRBV28 and TRBJ1-5, with 9 bases that match TRBD1. Germline V gives CDR1 MDHEN, CDR2 SYDVKM. This CDR3 contains 15 residues. Trimming at V came to 5 bases and at J to 1 base, leaving 3 bases not matched to a gene. For the CDR3, the DNA is TGTGCCAGCAGTCCGGGACAGGGAAGCAATCAGCCCCAGCATTTT. It yields the protein CASSPGQGSNQPQHF.

This sequence joins TRBV6-5 and TRBJ1-2; 7 positions match TRBD1. The CDR3 extends over 15 amino acids. The ends lost 7 bases at V and 4 bases at J; junction bases unmatched: 12. CDR1 and CDR2 from the germline V gene are MNHEY and SVGAGI. The CDR3 DNA reads as TGTGCCAGCACCCCCCCCGGGACAGACCTCTATGGCTACACCTTC. Its translation is CASTPPGTDLYGYTF.

V is TRBV3-1 (or the pseudogene TRBV3-2) and J is TRBJ1-2, with 11 bases that match TRBD1. Trimming cost V 3 bases and J 7 bases; bases outside gene matches: 7. Per germline, CDR1 LGHDT and CDR2 YNNKEL (reference sequence). The CDR3 extends over 15 amino acids. CDR3: CASSHRGQGGFGYTF. CDR3 DNA: TGTGCCAGCAGCCACCGGGGACAGGGGGGTTTTGGCTACACCTTC.

The V call is TRBV3-1 (or the pseudogene TRBV3-2), the J call TRBJ2-5; tentatively, D is TRBD1 (5 bases). The CDR3 runs 13 residues. The germline V and J ends were trimmed by 3 bases and 5 bases, with 10 bases remaining between them. In germline, CDR1 is LGHDT, CDR2 YNNKEL (reference sequence). The CDR3 loop is CASSHRAGETQYF. CDR3 nucleotides: TGTGCCAGCAGCCACAGGGCCGGGGAGACCCAGTACTTC.

The J gene is TRBJ2-7, the V gene TRBV3-1 (or the pseudogene TRBV3-2); 12 nucleotides agree with TRBD2. V gave up 6 bases and J gave up 12 bases; unmatched junction bases: 6. CDR1 and CDR2 (germline): LGHDT, YNNKEL (reference sequence). The CDR3 sequence is 12 residues long. CDR3 protein: CASSPTSGRLYF. The CDR3, as DNA: TGTGCCAGCAGTCCGACTAGCGGGAGATTGTACTTC.

The rearrangement joins TRBV12-3 or TRBV12-4 to TRBJ2-7, with D perhaps TRBD2 (5 bases). There are 13 residues in the CDR3. Trimming removed 5 bases at V and 3 bases at J, with 11 bases between. The chain's CDR3 is CASSTRAVYEQYF. The DNA of the CDR3 is TGTGCCAGCAGTACGAGGGCCGTCTACGAGCAGTACTTC.